This is a list of T cell receptor beta chains from one sample in a study of T cell responses to AZD1222 COVID-19 vaccine. Here immunoSEQ multiplex PCR was the method, and the copy in TCRdb shows in-frame clones only, minus some. The sample lists roughly 100,000 clones; 90% to 95% were seen once. The material was peripheral blood, obtained on day 0 of AZD1222 vaccination. The receptor source for this set is an adult in good health. CDR3s include the opening cysteine and the closing phenylalanine or tryptophan. The D gene is left open where the match is weak. A clone size is listed for some rows: how often the clone was seen (once, few, many), or a class if it is expanded.

CDR3 DNA | CDR3 protein | J gene | clone size | V gene | D gene
TGTGCCTGGAGTAAACCCGGACAGAACTTTAATAACTATGGCTACACCTTC | CAWSKPGQNFNNYGYTF | TRBJ1-2 | . | TRBV30 | .
TGTGCCAGCAGCGCTCGGACAGGGGGTGCAGAAAAACTGTTTTTT | CASSARTGGAEKLFF | TRBJ1-4 | . | TRBV7-9 | TRBD1
TGTGCCAGCAGCCAAGATCAGACAGGTTCGGTGGACACTGAAGCTTTCTTT | CASSQDQTGSVDTEAFF | TRBJ1-1 | . | TRBV4-2 | .
TGCGCCAGCAGCCCCGGGACTAGCACCGAGCAGTACTTC | CASSPGTSTEQYF | TRBJ2-7 | few | TRBV5-1 | TRBD2
TGTGCCAGCAGTAGCGACAATAGCAATCAGCCCCAGCATTTT | CASSSDNSNQPQHF | TRBJ1-5 | . | TRBV6-5 | .
TGTGCCAGCATTTCAATGGGTGGCTACACCTTC | CASISMGGYTF | TRBJ1-2 | . | TRBV5-5 | .
TGTGCCACCGGGGAGGGCTTAGTAACTGAAGCTTTCTTT | CATGEGLVTEAFF | TRBJ1-1 | . | TRBV6-5 | .
TGTGCCATCAGTGAGTCGACCGGGGGCGATTCTGAGACCCAGTACTTC | CAISESTGGDSETQYF | TRBJ2-5 | . | TRBV10-3 | .
TGTGCCAGCAGCTTAGCGCCCCACAGGGTAGGAAACACCATATATTTT | CASSLAPHRVGNTIYF | TRBJ1-3 | few | TRBV11-1 | .
TGTGCCAGCAGCTTGAAAGGGGGCGGAAACATTCAGTACTTC | CASSLKGGGNIQYF | TRBJ2-4 | . | TRBV5-6 | TRBD1
TGTGCCAGTAGTGGAACCGGGACAGGGGGCATAGGCTATGGCTACACCTTC | CASSGTGTGGIGYGYTF | TRBJ1-2 | . | TRBV19 | TRBD1
TGTGCCAGCAGCTTACGATCCGGGAGGAAGAATGAGCAGTTCTTC | CASSLRSGRKNEQFF | TRBJ2-1 | . | TRBV7-2 | TRBD2
TGTGCCAGCAGCTTAGTTTTCGGCGGCCGAGGCACTGAAGCTTTCTTT | CASSLVFGGRGTEAFF | TRBJ1-1 | . | TRBV11-2 | .
TGTGCCAGCAGTTACTCGGCAGGGACCACTGAAGCTTTCTTT | CASSYSAGTTEAFF | TRBJ1-1 | . | TRBV6-2/TRBV6-3 | .
TGTGCCAGCAGCCGGGACGGGAGGGCTCGAAACACTGAAGCTTTCTTT | CASSRDGRARNTEAFF | TRBJ1-1 | . | TRBV7-2 | .
TGCGCCAGCAGCATAAGCGGGGTTAGCACAGATACGCAGTATTTT | CASSISGVSTDTQYF | TRBJ2-3 | . | TRBV5-1 | TRBD2
TGTGCCAGCAGTTTGGGCCCGCGGGACAGGGGCCGACATAGCAATCAGCCCCAGCATTTT | CASSLGPRDRGRHSNQPQHF | TRBJ1-5 | . | TRBV28 | TRBD1
TGTGCCAGCAGCTCAAGGTACGAGCAGTACTTC | CASSSRYEQYF | TRBJ2-7 | . | TRBV5-6 | .
TGTGCCAGCAGCGCCAGGACAAATGAAAAACTGTTTTTT | CASSARTNEKLFF | TRBJ1-4 | . | TRBV7-6 | .
TGCAGCGTAGCAGGGGCGCGTGACACTGAAGCTTTCTTT | CSVAGARDTEAFF | TRBJ1-1 | . | TRBV29-1 | .
TGTGCTTCGGGGTACAGGAGGAACACTGAAGCTTTCTTT | CASGYRRNTEAFF | TRBJ1-1 | . | TRBV6-5 | .
TGTGCCAGCAGTTACGCAGGGGCCGCGGGCAATGAGCAGTTCTTC | CASSYAGAAGNEQFF | TRBJ2-1 | . | TRBV6-6 | .
TGTGCCAGTAGTGTACGGGTGAACACTGAAGCTTTCTTT | CASSVRVNTEAFF | TRBJ1-1 | . | TRBV19 | .
TGTGCCCCTGAGAGGGGCAGGCCTTCTCAAGAGACCCAGTACTTC | CAPERGRPSQETQYF | TRBJ2-5 | . | TRBV7-3 | .
TGTGCCAGCAGCTTAGGACAGGGGGTGTCAGAGACCCAGTACTTC | CASSLGQGVSETQYF | TRBJ2-5 | once | TRBV11-3 | TRBD1
TGCGCCAGCAGCCAAGATCCCAGGGCCGACTACAATGAGCAGTTCTTC | CASSQDPRADYNEQFF | TRBJ2-1 | . | TRBV4-3 | .
TGTGCCAGCAGTTTGAGGGTTTATGGCTACACCTTC | CASSLRVYGYTF | TRBJ1-2 | . | TRBV12-3/TRBV12-4 | .